Included here is one T cell receptor beta chain sequence, with context. V gave up 1 base and J gave up 0 bases, with 23 bases separating them. Germline values: CDR1 SGDLS, CDR2 YYNGEE. The CDR3 sequence is 20 residues long. Treatment given: preoperative locoregional IRX-2 cytokine immunotherapy. This phase Ib study tested locoregional IRX-2 cytokine immunotherapy given before surgery. The protocol was immunoSEQ multiplex PCR, while the TCRdb copy is restricted to in-frame clones and leaves out a portion. This table has about 98,000 clones, roughly 85% appearing once. The data stem from a study of preoperative IRX-2 immunotherapy in early breast cancer.

This clonotype originated in a human donor with breast cancer. Sequenced material: tumor tissue, taken after IRX-2 immunotherapy. The chain combines TRBV9 with TRBJ2-1; D possibly corresponds to TRBD1 (6 bases). The CDR3 bases are TGTGCCAGCAGCGTATTATCAGGGGCAGGGGCGGCAAGCTCCTACAATGAGCAGTTCTTC. It yields the protein CASSVLSGAGAASSYNEQFF.